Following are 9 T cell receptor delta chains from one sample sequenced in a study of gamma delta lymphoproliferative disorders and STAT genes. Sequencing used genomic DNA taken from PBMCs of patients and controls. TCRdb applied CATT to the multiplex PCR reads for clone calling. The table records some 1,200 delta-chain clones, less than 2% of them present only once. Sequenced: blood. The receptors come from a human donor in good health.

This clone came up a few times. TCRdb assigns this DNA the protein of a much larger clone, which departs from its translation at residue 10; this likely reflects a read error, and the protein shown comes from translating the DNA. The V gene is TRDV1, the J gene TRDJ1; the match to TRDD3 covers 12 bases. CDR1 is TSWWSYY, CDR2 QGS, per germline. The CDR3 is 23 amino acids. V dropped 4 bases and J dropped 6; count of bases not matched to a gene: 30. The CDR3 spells CALGVQSSSARVWGIRGLNKLIF. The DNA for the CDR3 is TGTGCTCTTGGGGTCCAATCTTCCTCTGCGCGGGTCTGGGGGATACGAGGGCTAAATAAACTCATCTTT.

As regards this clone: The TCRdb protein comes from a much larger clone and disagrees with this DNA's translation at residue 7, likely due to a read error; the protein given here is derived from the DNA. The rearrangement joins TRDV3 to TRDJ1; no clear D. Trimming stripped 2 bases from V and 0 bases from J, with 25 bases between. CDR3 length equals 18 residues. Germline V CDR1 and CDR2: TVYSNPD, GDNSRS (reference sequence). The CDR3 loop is CAFPVTNSWFGNTDKLIF. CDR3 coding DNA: TGTGCCTTTCCCGTAACCAATTCTTGGTTTGGGAACACCGATAAACTCATCTTT.

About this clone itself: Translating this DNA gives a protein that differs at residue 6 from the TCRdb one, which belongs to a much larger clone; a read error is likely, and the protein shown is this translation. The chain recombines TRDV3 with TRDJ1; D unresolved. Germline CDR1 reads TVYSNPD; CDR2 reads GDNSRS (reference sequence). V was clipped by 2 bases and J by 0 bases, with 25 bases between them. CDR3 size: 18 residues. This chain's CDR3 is CAFPVAYSWFGNTDKLIF. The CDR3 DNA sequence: TGTGCCTTTCCCGTAGCCTATTCTTGGTTTGGGAACACCGATAAACTCATCTTT.

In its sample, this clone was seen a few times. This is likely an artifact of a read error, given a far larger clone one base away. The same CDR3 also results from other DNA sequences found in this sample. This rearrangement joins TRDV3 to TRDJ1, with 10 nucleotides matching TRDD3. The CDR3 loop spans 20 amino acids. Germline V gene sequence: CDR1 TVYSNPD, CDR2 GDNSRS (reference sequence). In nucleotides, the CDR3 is TGTGCCTACGACTTCCCCAAATATACTGGGGGATTGATGTACACCGATAAGCTCATCTTT. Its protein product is CAYDFPKYTGGLMYTDKLIF.

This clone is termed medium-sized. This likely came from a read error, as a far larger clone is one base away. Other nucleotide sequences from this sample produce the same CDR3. The CDR3 region is CALGEIAFLHVLGRAQLFF. CDR3 nucleotides: TGTGCTCTTGGGGAAATAGCCTTCCTTCACGTACTGGGGAGGGCACAACTCTTCTTT. V usage is TRDV1 and J usage is TRDJ2, with D tentatively TRDD2 or TRDD3 (7 bases each). Trimming removed 2 bases from V and 8 bases from J, with 27 bases in between. The CDR3 consists of 19 residues. Germline values: CDR1 TSWWSYY, CDR2 QGS.

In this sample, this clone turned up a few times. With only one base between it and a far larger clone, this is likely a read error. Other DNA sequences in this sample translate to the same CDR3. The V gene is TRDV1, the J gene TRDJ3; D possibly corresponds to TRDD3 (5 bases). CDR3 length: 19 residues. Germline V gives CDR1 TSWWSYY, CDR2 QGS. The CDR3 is CALGELGVINPWDTRQMFF. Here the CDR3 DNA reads TGTGCTCTTGGGGAACTGGGGGTCATAAATCCCTGGGACACTCGACAGATGTTTTTC.

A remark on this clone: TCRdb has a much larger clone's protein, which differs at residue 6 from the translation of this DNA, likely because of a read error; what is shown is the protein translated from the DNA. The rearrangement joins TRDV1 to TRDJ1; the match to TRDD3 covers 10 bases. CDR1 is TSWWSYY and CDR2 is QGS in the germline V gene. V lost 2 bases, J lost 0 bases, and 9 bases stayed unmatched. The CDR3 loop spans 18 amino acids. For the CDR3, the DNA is TGTGCTCTTGGGGAAGAAGACTGGGGGATCAGGTACACCGATAAACTCATCTTT. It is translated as CALGEEDWGIRYTDKLIF.

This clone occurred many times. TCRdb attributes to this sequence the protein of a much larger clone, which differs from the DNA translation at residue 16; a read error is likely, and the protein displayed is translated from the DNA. CDR3 residues: CACDTVGTESNTDKLTF. The CDR3 DNA follows: TGTGCCTGTGACACCGTAGGGACCGAATCCAACACCGATAAACTCACCTTT. The chain uses TRDV2 and TRDJ1, with D unresolved. Germline V gene lookup returns CDR1 GEAIGNYY and CDR2 EKD. This CDR3 comprises 17 residues.

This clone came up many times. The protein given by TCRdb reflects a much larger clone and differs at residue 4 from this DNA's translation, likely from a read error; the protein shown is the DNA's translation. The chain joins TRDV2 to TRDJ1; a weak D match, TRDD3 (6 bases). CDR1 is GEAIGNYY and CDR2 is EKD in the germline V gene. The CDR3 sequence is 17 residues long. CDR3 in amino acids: CACGTVGGPGGTDKLIF. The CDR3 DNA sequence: TGTGCCTGTGGCACCGTCGGGGGACCCGGGGGCACCGATAAACTCATCTTT.